A selection of T cell receptor beta chains follows, all from one sample in a study of cytomegalovirus exposure and HLA in healthy donors. Generated by immunoSEQ multiplex PCR, the TCRdb table keeps only in-frame clones and is missing some. The repertoire has a few hundred thousand clones, 90% of them found once; the top ten carry under 0.4%. The sample was PBMCs. The source is a woman aged 18 to 35 in good health and CMV-seronegative. The CDR3 runs from the conserved cysteine through the conserved F or W. The D gene is left open where the match is weak. Clone size appears in some rows only: once, few, many, or a class for an expanded clone.

d_call j_call clone_size v_call cdr3_nt cdr3_aa
TRBD2 TRBJ2-1 once TRBV5-4 TGTGCCAGCAGCTTGGGGACTAGCGGATACAATGAGCAGTTCTTC CASSLGTSGYNEQFF
- TRBJ1-1 - TRBV6-5 TGTGCCAGCAGTTACTCAGCCAGGGTGGCAACTGAAGCTTTCTTT CASSYSARVATEAFF
- TRBJ1-1 - TRBV7-9 TGTGCCAGCAGCTTGAGGCAGAACACTGAAGCTTTCTTT CASSLRQNTEAFF
TRBD2 TRBJ2-3 - TRBV11-2 TGTGCCAGCAGCCTCGGACTAGCCGATACGCAGTATTTT CASSLGLADTQYF
- TRBJ1-2 - TRBV19 TGTGCCAGTAGTCGGTCCGACCGGGGATATGGCTACACCTTC CASSRSDRGYGYTF
TRBD1 TRBJ1-1 - TRBV5-1 TGCGCCAGTAATGAAGACAGGGGGCTCAACACTGAAGCTTTCTTT CASNEDRGLNTEAFF
TRBD2 TRBJ2-4 - TRBV7-8 TGTGCCAGCAGCCCTGCGGGGGGAAACATTCAGTACTTC CASSPAGGNIQYF
- TRBJ2-1 - TRBV4-1 TGCGCCAGCAGCCTTCAAATCCCCAATGAGCAGTTCTTC CASSLQIPNEQFF
TRBD1 TRBJ1-5 once TRBV9 TGTGCCAGCAGCGGGACAGGGGGCGGTCAGCCCCAGCATTTT CASSGTGGGQPQHF
TRBD2 TRBJ2-3 - TRBV28 TGTGCCAGCAGTCAGGCGGGGGGGCCGCCTAGCACAGATACGCAGTATTTT CASSQAGGPPSTDTQYF
TRBD1 TRBJ2-1 - TRBV2 TGTGCCAGCAGTGAAGCGGGACAGGGAATGGATGAGCAGTTCTTC CASSEAGQGMDEQFF
TRBD1 TRBJ1-2 - TRBV7-9 TGTGCCAGCAGCTTCCAGGGGGTAGGGAACTATGGCTACACCTTC CASSFQGVGNYGYTF
- TRBJ2-7 - TRBV5-1 TGCGCCAGCAGCTTGCAGGGGAGCTCCTACGAGCAGTACTTC CASSLQGSSYEQYF
- TRBJ2-1 - TRBV6-1 TGTGCCAGCAGTGTTTGGCTCACAACGTACAATGAGCAGTTCTTC CASSVWLTTYNEQFF
- TRBJ2-7 - TRBV9 TGTGCCAGCAGCGTAGATCCTAATCCCTACGAGCAGTACTTC CASSVDPNPYEQYF
- TRBJ2-7 - TRBV27 TGTGCCAGCAGTTTAGGGCAGGGGGGTTACGAGCAGTACTTC CASSLGQGGYEQYF
- TRBJ1-1 - TRBV28 TGTGCCAGCAGAACTGGACAGAATGCTGAAGCTTTCTTT CASRTGQNAEAFF
- TRBJ1-6 - TRBV5-1 TGCGCCAGCAGCTTGCTCCCTAGGAACAGGGTTTCTAATTCACCCCTCCACTTT CASSLLPRNRVSNSPLHF
- TRBJ2-5 - TRBV9 TGTGCCAGCAGCGTAGGAGGAGAAGAGACCCAGTACTTC CASSVGGEETQYF
TRBD2 TRBJ2-1 - TRBV28 TGTGCCAGCAGTTTTACTTCCCTAGCGGGGGGTAACAATGAGCAGTTCTTC CASSFTSLAGGNNEQFF
- TRBJ1-1 - TRBV7-3 TGTGCCAGCAGCTTAAGAAGGGACTCCTCCGAAGCTTTCTTT CASSLRRDSSEAFF
TRBD1 TRBJ1-2 few TRBV19 TGTGCCAGTACCAGGACAGGGGCTAACTATGGCTACACCTTC CASTRTGANYGYTF
TRBD1 TRBJ1-1 - TRBV28 TGTGCCAGCAGTTTATATAGAACAGGGGTTACTGAAGCTTTCTTT CASSLYRTGVTEAFF
- TRBJ1-5 once TRBV4-3 TGCGCCAGCAGCCTCGAGGAGGGCAATCAGCCCCAGCATTTT CASSLEEGNQPQHF